The present entry profiles one TCR beta chain with its context. The entry originates in a study of blood T cell repertoires in COVID-19. The germline gives CDR1 WSHSY, CDR2 SAAADI. The CDR3 covers 13 residues. V was clipped by 6 bases and J by 4 bases; unmatched bases: 2. Assay: immunoSEQ multiplex PCR; the TCRdb copy retains only in-frame clones and omits some. This sample yields approximately 250,000 clones, of which around four fifths are seen a single time; about 6.3% belongs to the top ten. This chain connects TRBV10-2 to TRBJ1-2, with 10 bases lining up with TRBD1. Sequencing was done on a sample of peripheral blood. This sequence originates from a woman aged 55-69 years with active or convalescent COVID-19. The CDR3 bases are TGCGCCAGCAGCGGGACAGGGGCCTATGGCTACACCTTC. This codes for CASSGTGAYGYTF.